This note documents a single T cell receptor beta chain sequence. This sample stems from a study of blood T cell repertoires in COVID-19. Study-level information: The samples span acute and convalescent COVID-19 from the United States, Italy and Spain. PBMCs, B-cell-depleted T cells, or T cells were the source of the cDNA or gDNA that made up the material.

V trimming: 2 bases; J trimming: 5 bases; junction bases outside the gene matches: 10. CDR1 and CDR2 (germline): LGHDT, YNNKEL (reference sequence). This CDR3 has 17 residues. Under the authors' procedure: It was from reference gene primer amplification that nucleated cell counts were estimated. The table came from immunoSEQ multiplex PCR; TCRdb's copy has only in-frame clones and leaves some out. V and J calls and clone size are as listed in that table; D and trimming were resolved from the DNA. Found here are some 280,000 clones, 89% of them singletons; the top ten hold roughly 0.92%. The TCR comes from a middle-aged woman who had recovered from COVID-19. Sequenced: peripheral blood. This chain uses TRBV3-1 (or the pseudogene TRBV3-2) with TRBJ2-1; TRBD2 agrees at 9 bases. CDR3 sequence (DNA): TGTGCCAGCAGCCAATTTCCAGCGGGAGGACAGAACAATGAGCAGTTCTTC. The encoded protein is CASSQFPAGGQNNEQFF.